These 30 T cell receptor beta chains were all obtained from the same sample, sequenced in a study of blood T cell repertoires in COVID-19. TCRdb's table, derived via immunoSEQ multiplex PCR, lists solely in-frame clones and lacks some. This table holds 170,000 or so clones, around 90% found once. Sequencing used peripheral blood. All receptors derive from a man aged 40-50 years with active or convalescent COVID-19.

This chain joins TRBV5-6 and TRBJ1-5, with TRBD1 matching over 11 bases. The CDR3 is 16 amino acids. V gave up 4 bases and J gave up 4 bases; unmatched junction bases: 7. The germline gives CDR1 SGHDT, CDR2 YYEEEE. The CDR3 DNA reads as TGTGCCAGCAGCAATACCGGGACAGGGGGTAATCAGCCCCAGCATTTT. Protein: CASSNTGTGGNQPQHF.

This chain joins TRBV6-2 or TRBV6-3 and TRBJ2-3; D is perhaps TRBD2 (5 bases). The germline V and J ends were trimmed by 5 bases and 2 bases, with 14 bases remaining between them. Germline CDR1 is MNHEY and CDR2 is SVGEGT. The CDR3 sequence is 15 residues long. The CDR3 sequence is CASSKPSMPTDTQYF. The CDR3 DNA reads TGTGCCAGCAGTAAACCTAGCATGCCCACAGATACGCAGTATTTT.

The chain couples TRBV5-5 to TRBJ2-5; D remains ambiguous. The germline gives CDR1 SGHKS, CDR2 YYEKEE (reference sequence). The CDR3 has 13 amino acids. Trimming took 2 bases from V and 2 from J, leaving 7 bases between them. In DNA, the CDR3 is TGTGCCAGCAGCTTTGGTCAGCAAGAGACCCAGTACTTC. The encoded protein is CASSFGQQETQYF. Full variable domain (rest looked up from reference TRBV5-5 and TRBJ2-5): DAGVTQSPTHLIKTRGQQVTLRCSPISGHKSVSWYQQVLGQGPQFIFQYYEKEERGRGNFPDRFSARQFPNYSSELNVNALLLGDSALYLCASSFGQQETQYFGPGTRLLVL.

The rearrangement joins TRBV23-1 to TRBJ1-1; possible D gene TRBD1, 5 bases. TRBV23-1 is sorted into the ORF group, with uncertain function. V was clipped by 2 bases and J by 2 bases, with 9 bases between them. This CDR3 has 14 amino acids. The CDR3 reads CASSQRTHNTEAFF. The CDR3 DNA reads TGCGCCAGCAGTCAAAGGACACACAACACTGAAGCTTTCTTT.

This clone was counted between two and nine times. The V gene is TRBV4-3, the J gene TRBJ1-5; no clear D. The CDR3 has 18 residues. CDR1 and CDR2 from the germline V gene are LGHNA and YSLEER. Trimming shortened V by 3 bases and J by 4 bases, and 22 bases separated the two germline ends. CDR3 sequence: CASSQDLAGKGANQPQHF. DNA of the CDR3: TGCGCCAGCAGCCAGGACCTTGCCGGGAAAGGAGCGAATCAGCCCCAGCATTTT.

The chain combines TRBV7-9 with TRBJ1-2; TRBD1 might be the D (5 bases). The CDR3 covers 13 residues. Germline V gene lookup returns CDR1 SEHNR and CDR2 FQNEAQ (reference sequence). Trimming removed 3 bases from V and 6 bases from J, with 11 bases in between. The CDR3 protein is CASSFIGTDGYTF. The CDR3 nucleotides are TGTGCCAGCAGCTTCATCGGGACTGATGGCTACACCTTC.

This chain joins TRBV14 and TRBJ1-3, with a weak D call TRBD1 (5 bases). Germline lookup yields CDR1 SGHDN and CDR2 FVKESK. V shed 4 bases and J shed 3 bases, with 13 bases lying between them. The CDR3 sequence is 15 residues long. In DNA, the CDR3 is TGTGCCAGCAGCCCCTTCCAGGGTGGTGGAAACACCATATATTTT. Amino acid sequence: CASSPFQGGGNTIYF.

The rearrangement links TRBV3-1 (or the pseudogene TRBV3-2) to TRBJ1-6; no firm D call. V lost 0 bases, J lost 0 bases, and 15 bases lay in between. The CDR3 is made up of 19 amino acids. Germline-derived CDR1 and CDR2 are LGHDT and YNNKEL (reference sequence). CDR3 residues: CASSQDSFWAGSYNSPLHF. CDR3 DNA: TGTGCCAGCAGCCAAGATTCATTTTGGGCAGGCTCCTATAATTCACCCCTCCACTTT.

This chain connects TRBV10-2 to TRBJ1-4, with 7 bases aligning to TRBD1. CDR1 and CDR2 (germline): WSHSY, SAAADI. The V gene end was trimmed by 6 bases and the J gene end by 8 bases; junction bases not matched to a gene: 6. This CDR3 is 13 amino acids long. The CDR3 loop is CASSLQGEEKLFF. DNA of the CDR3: TGCGCCAGCAGCCTCCAGGGGGAGGAAAAACTGTTTTTT.

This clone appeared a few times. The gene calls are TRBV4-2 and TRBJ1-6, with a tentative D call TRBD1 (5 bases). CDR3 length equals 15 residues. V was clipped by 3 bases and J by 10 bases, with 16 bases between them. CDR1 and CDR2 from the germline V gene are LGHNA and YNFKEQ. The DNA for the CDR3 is TGTGCCAGCAGCCAGGATAAGATGGGGCTGTCACCCCTCCACTTT. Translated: CASSQDKMGLSPLHF.

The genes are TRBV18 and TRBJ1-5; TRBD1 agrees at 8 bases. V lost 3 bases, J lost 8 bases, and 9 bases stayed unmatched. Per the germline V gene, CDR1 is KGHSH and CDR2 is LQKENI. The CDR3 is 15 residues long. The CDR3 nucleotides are TGTGCCAGCTCACCCAAGCAGGGACAGGACGAGCCCCAGCATTTT. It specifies CASSPKQGQDEPQHF.

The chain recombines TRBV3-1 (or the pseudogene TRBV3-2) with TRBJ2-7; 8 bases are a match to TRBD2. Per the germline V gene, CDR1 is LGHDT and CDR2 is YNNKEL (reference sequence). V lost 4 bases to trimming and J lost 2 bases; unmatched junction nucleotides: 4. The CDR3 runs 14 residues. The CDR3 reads CASSPAGATYEQYF. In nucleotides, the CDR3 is TGTGCCAGCAGCCCAGCGGGGGCCACCTACGAGCAGTACTTC.

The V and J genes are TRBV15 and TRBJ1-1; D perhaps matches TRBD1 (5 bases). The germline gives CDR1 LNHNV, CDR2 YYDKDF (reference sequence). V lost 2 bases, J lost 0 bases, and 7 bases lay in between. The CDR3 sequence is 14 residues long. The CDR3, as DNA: TGTGCCACCAGCAGACAGGGTCTGAACACTGAAGCTTTCTTT. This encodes CATSRQGLNTEAFF. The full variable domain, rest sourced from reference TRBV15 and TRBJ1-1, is DAMVIQNPRYQVTQFGKPVTLSCSQTLNHNVMYWYQQKSSQAPKLLFHYYDKDFNNEADTPDNFQSRRPNTSFCFLDIRSPGLGDTAMYLCATSRQGLNTEAFFGQGTRLTVV.

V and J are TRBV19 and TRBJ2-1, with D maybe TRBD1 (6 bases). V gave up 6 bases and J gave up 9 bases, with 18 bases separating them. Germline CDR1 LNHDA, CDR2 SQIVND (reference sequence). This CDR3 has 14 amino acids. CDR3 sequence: CASRRAEGHAEQFF. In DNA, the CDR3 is TGTGCCAGTAGACGGGCCGAGGGACATGCTGAGCAGTTCTTC.

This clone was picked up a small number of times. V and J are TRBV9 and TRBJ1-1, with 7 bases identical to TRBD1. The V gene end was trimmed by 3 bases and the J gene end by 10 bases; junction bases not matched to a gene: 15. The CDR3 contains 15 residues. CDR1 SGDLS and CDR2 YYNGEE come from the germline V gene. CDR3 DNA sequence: TGTGCCAGCAGCGAGGCACCCCTGACAGGGTCGCCAGCTTTCTTT. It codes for CASSEAPLTGSPAFF.

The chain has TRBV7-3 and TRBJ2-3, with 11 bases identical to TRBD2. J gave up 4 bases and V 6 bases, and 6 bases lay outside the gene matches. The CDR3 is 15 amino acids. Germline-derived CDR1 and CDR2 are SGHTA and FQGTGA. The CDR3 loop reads CASSLTSGDPDTQYF. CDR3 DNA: TGTGCCAGCAGTCTGACTAGCGGGGACCCAGATACGCAGTATTTT.

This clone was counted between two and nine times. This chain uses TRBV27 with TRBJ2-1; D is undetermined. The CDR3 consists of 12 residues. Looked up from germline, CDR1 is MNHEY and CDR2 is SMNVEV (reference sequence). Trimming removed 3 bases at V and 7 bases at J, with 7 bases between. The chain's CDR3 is CASSLIGNEQFF. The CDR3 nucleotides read TGTGCCAGCAGTTTGATCGGGAATGAGCAGTTCTTC.

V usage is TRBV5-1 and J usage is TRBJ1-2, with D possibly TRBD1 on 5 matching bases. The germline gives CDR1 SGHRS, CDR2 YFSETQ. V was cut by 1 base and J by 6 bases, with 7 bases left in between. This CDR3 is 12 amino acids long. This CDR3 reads CASSLSGDGYTF. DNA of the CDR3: TGCGCCAGCAGCTTGTCGGGGGATGGCTACACCTTC.

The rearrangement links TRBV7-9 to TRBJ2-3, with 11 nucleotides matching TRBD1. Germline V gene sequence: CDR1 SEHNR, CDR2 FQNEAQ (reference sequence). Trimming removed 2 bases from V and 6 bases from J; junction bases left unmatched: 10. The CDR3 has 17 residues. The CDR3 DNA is TGTGCCAGCAGCTTAATCGGGACAGGGGGGGATGCGGATACGCAGTATTTT. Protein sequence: CASSLIGTGGDADTQYF.

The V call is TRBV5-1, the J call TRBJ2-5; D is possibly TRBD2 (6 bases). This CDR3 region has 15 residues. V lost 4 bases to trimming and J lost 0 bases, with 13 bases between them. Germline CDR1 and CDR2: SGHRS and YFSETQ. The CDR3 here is CASSPGGSYQETQYF. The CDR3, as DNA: TGCGCCAGCAGCCCCGGGGGTTCGTACCAAGAGACCCAGTACTTC.

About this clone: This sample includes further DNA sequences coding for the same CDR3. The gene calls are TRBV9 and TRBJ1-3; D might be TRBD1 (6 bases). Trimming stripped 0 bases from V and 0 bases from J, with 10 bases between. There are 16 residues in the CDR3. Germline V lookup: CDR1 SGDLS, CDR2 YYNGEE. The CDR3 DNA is TGTGCCAGCAGCGTAGCTGGGGGCCCCTCTGGAAACACCATATATTTT. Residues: CASSVAGGPSGNTIYF.

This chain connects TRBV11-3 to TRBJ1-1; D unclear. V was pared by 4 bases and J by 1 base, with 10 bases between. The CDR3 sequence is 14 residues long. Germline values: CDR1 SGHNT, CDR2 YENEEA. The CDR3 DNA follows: TGTGCCAGCAGCTCCGAGACTGAGAACACTGAAGCTTTCTTT. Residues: CASSSETENTEAFF.

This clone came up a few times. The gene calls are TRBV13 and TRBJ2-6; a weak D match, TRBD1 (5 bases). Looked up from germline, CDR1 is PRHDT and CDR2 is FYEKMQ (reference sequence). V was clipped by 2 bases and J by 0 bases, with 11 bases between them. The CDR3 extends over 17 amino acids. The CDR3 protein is CASSLSGHTSGANVLTF. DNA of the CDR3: TGTGCCAGCAGCTTATCTGGACATACCTCTGGGGCCAACGTCCTGACTTTC.

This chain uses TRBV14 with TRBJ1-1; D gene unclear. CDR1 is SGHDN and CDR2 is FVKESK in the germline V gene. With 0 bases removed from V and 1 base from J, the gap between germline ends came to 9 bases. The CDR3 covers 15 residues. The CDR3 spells CASSQDPGSNTEAFF. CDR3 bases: TGTGCCAGCAGCCAAGACCCGGGGTCGAACACTGAAGCTTTCTTT.

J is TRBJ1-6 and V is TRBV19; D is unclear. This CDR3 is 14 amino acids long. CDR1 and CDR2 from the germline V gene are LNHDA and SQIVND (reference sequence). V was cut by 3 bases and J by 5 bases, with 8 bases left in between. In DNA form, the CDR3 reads TGTGCCAGTAGTATCGCAGTCCATAATTCACCCCTCCACTTT. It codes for CASSIAVHNSPLHF.

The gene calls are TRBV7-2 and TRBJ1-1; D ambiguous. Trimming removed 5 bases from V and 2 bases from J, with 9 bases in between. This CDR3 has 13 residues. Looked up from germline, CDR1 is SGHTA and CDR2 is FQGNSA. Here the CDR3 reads CASSREGNTEAFF. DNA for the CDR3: TGTGCCAGCAGCCGGGAGGGAAACACTGAAGCTTTCTTT.

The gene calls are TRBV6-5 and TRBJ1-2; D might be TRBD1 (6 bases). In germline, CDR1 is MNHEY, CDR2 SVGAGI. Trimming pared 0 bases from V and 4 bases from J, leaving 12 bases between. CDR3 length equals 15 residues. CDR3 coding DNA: TGTGCCAGCAGTTACTCGGGGGGGCACGGCTATGGCTACACCTTC. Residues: CASSYSGGHGYGYTF.

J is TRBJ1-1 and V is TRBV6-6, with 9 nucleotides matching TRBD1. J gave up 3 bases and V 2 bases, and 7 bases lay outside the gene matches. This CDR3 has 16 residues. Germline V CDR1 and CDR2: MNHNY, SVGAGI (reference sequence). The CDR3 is CASSYNRDRVDTEAFF. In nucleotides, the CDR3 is TGTGCCAGCAGTTACAATAGGGACAGGGTTGACACTGAAGCTTTCTTT.

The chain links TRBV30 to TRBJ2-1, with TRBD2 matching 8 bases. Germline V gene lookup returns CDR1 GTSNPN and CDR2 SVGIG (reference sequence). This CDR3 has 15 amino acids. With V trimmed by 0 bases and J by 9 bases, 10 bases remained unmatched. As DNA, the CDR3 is TGTGCCTGGAGTGTGGCCGGGGGGGCCGTCACTGAGCAGTTCTTC. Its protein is CAWSVAGGAVTEQFF.

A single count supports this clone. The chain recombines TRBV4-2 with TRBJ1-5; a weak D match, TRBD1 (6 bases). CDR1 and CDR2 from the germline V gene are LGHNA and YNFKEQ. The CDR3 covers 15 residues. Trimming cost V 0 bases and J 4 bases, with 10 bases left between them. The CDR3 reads CASSQDWQGNQPQHF. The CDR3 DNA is TGTGCCAGCAGCCAAGATTGGCAGGGGAATCAGCCCCAGCATTTT.